This is a list of T cell receptor beta chains from one sample in a study of cytomegalovirus exposure and HLA in healthy donors. The table came from immunoSEQ multiplex PCR; TCRdb's copy has only in-frame clones and leaves some out. The sample holds roughly 260,000 clones; more than 75% are singletons and the top ten take about 2.5%. The material sequenced was PBMCs. These receptors were taken from a young man in good health and CMV-seronegative. CDR3s include the opening cysteine and the closing phenylalanine or tryptophan. The order of the fields is D gene, clone size, V gene, J gene, CDR3 protein, CDR3 DNA. A D gene is named only where the DNA matches it firmly. Size is omitted from some rows. Given values are once, few, many or a class for expanded clones.

D gene: TRBD2; clone size: .; V gene: TRBV27; J gene: TRBJ2-3; CDR3 protein: CASRGRELAGGLDTQYF; CDR3 DNA: TGTGCCAGCAGGGGGAGGGAACTAGCGGGAGGGCTCGATACGCAGTATTTT
D gene: .; clone size: few; V gene: TRBV18; J gene: TRBJ2-1; CDR3 protein: CASSPPMENEQFF; CDR3 DNA: TGTGCCAGCTCACCACCAATGGAGAATGAGCAGTTCTTC
D gene: TRBD2; clone size: .; V gene: TRBV29-1; J gene: TRBJ2-3; CDR3 protein: CSVEVSSGGGDTQYF; CDR3 DNA: TGCAGCGTTGAAGTTTCTAGCGGGGGTGGAGATACGCAGTATTTT
D gene: .; clone size: .; V gene: TRBV7-8; J gene: TRBJ2-3; CDR3 protein: CASSLEGRGLTDTQYF; CDR3 DNA: TGTGCCAGCAGCTTAGAGGGAAGGGGCCTCACAGATACGCAGTATTTT
D gene: .; clone size: .; V gene: TRBV5-1; J gene: TRBJ1-5; CDR3 protein: CASSSYSGAPQHF; CDR3 DNA: TGCGCCAGCAGCTCATATTCAGGGGCGCCCCAGCATTTT
D gene: .; clone size: few; V gene: TRBV28; J gene: TRBJ1-1; CDR3 protein: CASSQDIREAFF; CDR3 DNA: TGTGCCAGCAGCCAGGACATTCGAGAAGCTTTCTTT
D gene: .; clone size: .; V gene: TRBV20-1; J gene: TRBJ2-3; CDR3 protein: CSAGSSELLYF; CDR3 DNA: TGCAGTGCTGGCTCTAGCGAGTTACTGTATTTT
D gene: .; clone size: .; V gene: TRBV18; J gene: TRBJ1-4; CDR3 protein: CASSGGINEKLFF; CDR3 DNA: TGTGCCAGCTCCGGGGGAATCAATGAAAAACTGTTTTTT
D gene: TRBD1; clone size: few; V gene: TRBV28; J gene: TRBJ1-5; CDR3 protein: CASRRQGAKPQHF; CDR3 DNA: TGTGCCAGCAGAAGACAGGGAGCCAAGCCCCAGCATTTT
D gene: .; clone size: .; V gene: TRBV5-8; J gene: TRBJ1-5; CDR3 protein: CASSFTTGTGQPQHF; CDR3 DNA: TGTGCCAGCAGCTTTACCACAGGGACCGGACAGCCCCAGCATTTT
D gene: TRBD1; clone size: .; V gene: TRBV5-4; J gene: TRBJ2-7; CDR3 protein: CASSQTGASGEQYF; CDR3 DNA: TGTGCCAGCAGCCAGACAGGGGCATCGGGCGAGCAGTACTTC
D gene: TRBD1; clone size: once; V gene: TRBV6-6; J gene: TRBJ1-2; CDR3 protein: CASSRRQGTAFYGYTF; CDR3 DNA: TGTGCCAGCAGCCGTCGACAGGGTACAGCTTTCTATGGCTACACCTTC
D gene: TRBD2; clone size: .; V gene: TRBV7-9; J gene: TRBJ2-7; CDR3 protein: CASSSRLAGGVSYEQYF; CDR3 DNA: TGTGCCAGCAGTTCCAGACTAGCGGGGGGTGTATCCTACGAGCAGTACTTC
D gene: .; clone size: .; V gene: TRBV7-2; J gene: TRBJ2-1; CDR3 protein: CASSRDSRGEQFF; CDR3 DNA: TGTGCCAGCAGCCGGGACTCGCGGGGCGAGCAGTTCTTC
D gene: .; clone size: .; V gene: TRBV2; J gene: TRBJ2-1; CDR3 protein: CASSGAPQFF; CDR3 DNA: TGTGCCAGCAGTGGGGCCCCCCAGTTCTTC
D gene: TRBD2; clone size: .; V gene: TRBV5-6; J gene: TRBJ2-7; CDR3 protein: CASSLVAGTKREGPYEQYF; CDR3 DNA: TGTGCCAGCAGCTTGGTCGCAGGGACCAAGCGGGAGGGCCCCTACGAGCAGTACTTC
D gene: .; clone size: .; V gene: TRBV9; J gene: TRBJ2-5; CDR3 protein: CASSSHRDQETQYF; CDR3 DNA: TGTGCCAGCAGCTCTCACAGGGACCAAGAGACCCAGTACTTC
D gene: .; clone size: .; V gene: TRBV9; J gene: TRBJ2-7; CDR3 protein: CASSGTIGTTNRGEQYF; CDR3 DNA: TGTGCCAGCAGCGGCACGATCGGGACCACTAATCGGGGGGAGCAGTACTTC
D gene: TRBD1; clone size: .; V gene: TRBV6-4; J gene: TRBJ1-6; CDR3 protein: CASSPGGGGSPLHF; CDR3 DNA: TGTGCCAGCAGTCCAGGGGGCGGCGGTTCACCCCTCCACTTT
D gene: .; clone size: .; V gene: TRBV19; J gene: TRBJ2-7; CDR3 protein: CASSTGGGYEQYF; CDR3 DNA: TGTGCCAGTAGTACCGGTGGAGGCTACGAGCAGTACTTC
D gene: TRBD1; clone size: .; V gene: TRBV28; J gene: TRBJ2-6; CDR3 protein: CASSGTAGANVLTF; CDR3 DNA: TGTGCCAGCAGCGGGACAGCTGGGGCCAACGTCCTGACTTTC
D gene: .; clone size: .; V gene: TRBV4-1; J gene: TRBJ2-3; CDR3 protein: CASSQDVTSVEYTQYF; CDR3 DNA: TGCGCCAGCAGCCAAGACGTGACTAGTGTTGAGTATACGCAGTATTTT
D gene: TRBD2; clone size: .; V gene: TRBV4-1; J gene: TRBJ2-7; CDR3 protein: CASSQYSGRGSYEQYF; CDR3 DNA: TGCGCCAGCAGCCAATACAGCGGGAGGGGGTCCTACGAGCAGTACTTC
D gene: TRBD2; clone size: .; V gene: TRBV11-3; J gene: TRBJ2-1; CDR3 protein: CASSLSGTTNDEQFF; CDR3 DNA: TGTGCCAGCAGCTTAAGTGGGACTACGAACGATGAGCAGTTCTTC
D gene: .; clone size: .; V gene: TRBV10-1; J gene: TRBJ1-5; CDR3 protein: CASSQAVGQPQHF; CDR3 DNA: TGCGCCAGCAGTCAGGCAGTCGGTCAGCCCCAGCATTTT
D gene: .; clone size: .; V gene: TRBV11-3; J gene: TRBJ2-5; CDR3 protein: CASSGPGAETQYF; CDR3 DNA: TGTGCCAGCTCCGGGCCAGGGGCAGAGACCCAGTACTTC
D gene: .; clone size: .; V gene: TRBV5-4; J gene: TRBJ1-2; CDR3 protein: CASSLFEGYTF; CDR3 DNA: TGTGCCAGCAGCTTGTTTGAGGGCTACACCTTC
D gene: .; clone size: .; V gene: TRBV10-1; J gene: TRBJ1-1; CDR3 protein: CASSRDFMNTEAFF; CDR3 DNA: TGCGCCAGCAGTCGGGACTTCATGAACACTGAAGCTTTCTTT
D gene: .; clone size: .; V gene: TRBV27; J gene: TRBJ2-3; CDR3 protein: CASTPGLISSTDTQYF; CDR3 DNA: TGTGCCAGCACCCCGGGACTTATCAGCAGCACAGATACGCAGTATTTT
D gene: TRBD1; clone size: .; V gene: TRBV7-8; J gene: TRBJ1-2; CDR3 protein: CASSLGWDRENYGYTF; CDR3 DNA: TGTGCCAGCAGCTTAGGTTGGGACAGGGAGAACTATGGCTACACCTTC
D gene: TRBD2; clone size: .; V gene: TRBV29-1; J gene: TRBJ2-7; CDR3 protein: CSVDASGRANEQYF; CDR3 DNA: TGCAGCGTTGATGCTAGCGGGAGGGCGAACGAGCAGTACTTC
D gene: .; clone size: .; V gene: TRBV5-1; J gene: TRBJ1-1; CDR3 protein: CASSLASVENTEAFF; CDR3 DNA: TGCGCCAGCAGCTTGGCGTCGGTAGAGAACACTGAAGCTTTCTTT
D gene: .; clone size: once; V gene: TRBV11-3; J gene: TRBJ2-3; CDR3 protein: CASSFGREAGTDTQYF; CDR3 DNA: TGTGCCAGCAGCTTCGGACGGGAAGCCGGCACAGATACGCAGTATTTT
D gene: .; clone size: once; V gene: TRBV4-1; J gene: TRBJ1-2; CDR3 protein: CASSQLGGYGYTF; CDR3 DNA: TGCGCCAGCAGCCAATTGGGGGGCTATGGCTACACCTTC
D gene: .; clone size: few; V gene: TRBV5-6; J gene: TRBJ2-2; CDR3 protein: CASSLEGVQAELFF; CDR3 DNA: TGTGCCAGCAGCTTGGAGGGAGTGCAGGCTGAGCTGTTTTTT
D gene: TRBD1; clone size: once; V gene: TRBV10-3; J gene: TRBJ2-7; CDR3 protein: CAIRPRDSYEQYF; CDR3 DNA: TGTGCCATCAGGCCCCGGGACAGCTACGAGCAGTACTTC
D gene: .; clone size: once; V gene: TRBV11-2; J gene: TRBJ2-2; CDR3 protein: CASSLQGTTETGELFF; CDR3 DNA: TGTGCCAGCAGCTTACAGGGGACTACCGAAACCGGGGAGCTGTTTTTT